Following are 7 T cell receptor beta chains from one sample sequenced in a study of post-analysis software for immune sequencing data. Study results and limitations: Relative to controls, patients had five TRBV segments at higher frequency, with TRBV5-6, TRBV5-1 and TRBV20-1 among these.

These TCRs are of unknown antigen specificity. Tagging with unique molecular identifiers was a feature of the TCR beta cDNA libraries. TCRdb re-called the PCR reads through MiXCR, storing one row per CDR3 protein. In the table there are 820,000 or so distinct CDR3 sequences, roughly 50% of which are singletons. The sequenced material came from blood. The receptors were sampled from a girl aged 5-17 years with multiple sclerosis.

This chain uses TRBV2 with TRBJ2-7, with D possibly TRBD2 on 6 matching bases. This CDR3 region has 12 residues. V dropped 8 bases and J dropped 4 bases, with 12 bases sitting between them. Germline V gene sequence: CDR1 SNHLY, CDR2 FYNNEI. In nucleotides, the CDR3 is TGTGCCAGCCAAAGCGGGTTGTACGAGCAGTACTTC. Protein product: CASQSGLYEQYF.

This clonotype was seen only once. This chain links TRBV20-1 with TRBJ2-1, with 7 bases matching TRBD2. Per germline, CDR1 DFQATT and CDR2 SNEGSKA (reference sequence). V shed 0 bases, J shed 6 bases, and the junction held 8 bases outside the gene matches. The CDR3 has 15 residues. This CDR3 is CSARDRVTGGNEQFF. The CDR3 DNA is TGCAGTGCTAGAGATCGGGTGACGGGGGGCAATGAGCAGTTCTTC.

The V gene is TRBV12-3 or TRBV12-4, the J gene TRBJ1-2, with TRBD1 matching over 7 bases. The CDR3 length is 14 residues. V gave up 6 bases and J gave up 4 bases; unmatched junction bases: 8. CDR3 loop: CASRVGGLGYGYTF. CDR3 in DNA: TGTGCCAGCAGAGTAGGGGGCTTGGGCTATGGCTACACCTTC.

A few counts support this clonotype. CDR3 in amino acids: CASSLSENRGVYGYTF. In nucleotides, the CDR3 is TGCGCCAGCAGCTTGTCCGAGAACAGGGGAGTCTATGGCTACACCTTC. The V call is TRBV5-1, the J call TRBJ1-2, with 7 bases that match TRBD1. This CDR3 is built from 16 residues. V gave up 1 base and J gave up 4 bases; unmatched junction bases: 10. The V gene's germline CDR1 is SGHRS and CDR2 YFSETQ.

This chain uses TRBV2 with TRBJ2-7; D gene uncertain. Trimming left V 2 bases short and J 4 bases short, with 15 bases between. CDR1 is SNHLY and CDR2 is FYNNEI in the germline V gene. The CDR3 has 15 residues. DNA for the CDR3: TGTGCCAGCAGTGAACGCTTAGGGCACGAATACGAGCAGTACTTC. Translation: CASSERLGHEYEQYF.

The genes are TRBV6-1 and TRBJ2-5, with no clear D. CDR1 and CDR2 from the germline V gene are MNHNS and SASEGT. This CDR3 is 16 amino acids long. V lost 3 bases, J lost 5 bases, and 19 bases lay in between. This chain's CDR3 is CASSEESGWTRETQYF. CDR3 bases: TGTGCCAGCAGTGAGGAATCAGGTTGGACCAGGGAGACCCAGTACTTC.

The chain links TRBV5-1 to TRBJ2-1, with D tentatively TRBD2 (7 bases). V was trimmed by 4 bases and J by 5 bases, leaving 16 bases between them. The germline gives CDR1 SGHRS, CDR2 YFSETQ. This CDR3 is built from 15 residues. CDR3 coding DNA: TGCGCCAGCAGCCCGAGGGGGGGTTCCGACAATGAGCAGTTCTTC. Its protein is CASSPRGGSDNEQFF.